What follows describes a single T cell receptor beta chain. These data are taken from a study of T-cell memory formation after mild COVID-19. TCRdb re-derived calls from the 5' RACE reads in MiXCR, one entry per CDR3 protein. This table has around 300,000 distinct CDR3 sequences, around 13% appearing once. The V end was cut by 10 bases, the J end by 4 bases, with 14 bases between. The CDR3 has 13 amino acids. The sequence derives from a man in his late teens or twenties who had mild COVID-19 (a few samples of this study predate the infection). Cell type and time point are not known. This sequence joins TRBV12-3 or TRBV12-4 and TRBJ2-1; maybe TRBD1 (6 bases). Material: PBMCs or a T cell subset sorted from them (not recorded which). The CDR3 here is CATRRQAYNEQFF. In DNA, the CDR3 is TGTGCCACCAGACGACAGGCGTACAATGAGCAGTTCTTC.